Included here is one T cell receptor beta chain sequence, with context. The antigen remains undetermined. The sample originates from a study of T cells in women clearing cervical HPV infection. Study-wide results and limits: T-cell numbers per sample were unknown and may explain richness differences.

Using immunoSEQ multiplex PCR, the repertoire was profiled, and TCRdb retains in-frame clones only, with some absent. Its table lists about 35,000 clones. The sequence was collected from a woman between 18 and 70 years old with a cervical HPV16 infection that either progressed to CIN3+ or cleared (not recorded which). Sequencing was performed on blood buffy coat.

CDR3 DNA (partial): TGCGCCAGCAGCCTGACCGGGACAGGGTACGCAGATACC. Its translation is CASSLTGTGYADT. The whole CDR3 protein is CASSLTGTGYADTQYF. V gene TRBV5-1 combines with J gene TRBJ2-5, with 9 bases that match TRBD1. The CDR3 goes on 3 residues after the read ends, and that part is filled in from the germline J gene. The CDR3 consists of 16 residues. Per germline, CDR1 SGHRS and CDR2 YFSETQ.